The 13 T cell receptor beta chains reported below all come from one sample, sequenced in a study of spatial heterogeneity in lung cancer. TCRdb re-analysed the 5' RACE reads in MiXCR, keeping a single row per CDR3 protein. The repertoire holds 35,000 to 45,000 distinct CDR3 sequences, with more than 6.5% as singletons. As for time point: blood at routine non-recurrence follow-up after resection. The sequencing used PBMCs, collected at follow-up. All receptors derive from a male donor with early-stage non-small cell lung cancer.

Ten or more counts support this clonotype. This chain connects TRBV7-8 to TRBJ2-3; 14 bases line up with TRBD2. The germline V gene encodes CDR1 SGHVS and CDR2 FQNEAQ. After removal of 5 bases from V and 3 bases from J, the junction contained 10 bases not matched to a gene. The CDR3 totals 18 residues. The CDR3 loop is CASSRPTSGGALTDTQYF. The CDR3 DNA follows: TGTGCCAGCAGCCGGCCGACTAGCGGGGGGGCCTTAACAGATACGCAGTATTTT.

This clonotype was counted many times. This chain joins TRBV5-1 and TRBJ2-7; no clear D. Germline CDR1 SGHRS, CDR2 YFSETQ. CDR3 size: 13 residues. The ends were cut back, 4 bases at V and 3 bases at J, with 11 bases in the middle. This CDR3 reads CASSNPGHYEQYF. CDR3 DNA sequence: TGCGCCAGCAGCAACCCGGGCCACTACGAGCAGTACTTC.

This clonotype appeared many times. The chain is built from TRBV30 and TRBJ1-6; no clear D. Germline assignment: CDR1 GTSNPN and CDR2 SVGIG (reference sequence). Trimming took off 3 bases at V and 10 bases at J, with 10 bases between the two ends. CDR3 length equals 12 residues. CDR3 in amino acids: CAWRGVRSPLHF. In DNA, the CDR3 is TGTGCCTGGAGAGGCGTGAGGTCACCCCTCCACTTT. The entire variable domain, with the rest obtained from reference TRBV30 and TRBJ1-6, is as follows: SQTIHQWPATLVQPVGSPLSLECTVEGTSNPNLYWYRQAAGRGLQLLFYSVGIGQISSEVPQNLSASRPQDRQFILSSKKLLLSDSGFYLCAWRGVRSPLHFGNGTRLTVT.

This clonotype came up many times. The V gene is TRBV7-8, the J gene TRBJ2-2; the D call may be TRBD1 or TRBD2 (5 bases each). The CDR3 runs 15 residues. V was pared by 4 bases and J by 5 bases, with 14 bases between. Germline CDR1 reads SGHVS; CDR2 reads FQNEAQ. The CDR3 is CASSWDLQKTGELFF. The CDR3 coding sequence is TGTGCCAGCAGCTGGGACCTTCAAAAGACCGGGGAGCTGTTTTTT.

This clonotype was found many times. The gene calls are TRBV20-1 and TRBJ1-2, with 8 bases lining up with TRBD1. Germline CDR1 and CDR2: DFQATT and SNEGSKA (reference sequence). Trimming cost V 5 bases and J 9 bases; bases outside gene matches: 8. This CDR3 has 12 amino acids. The CDR3 DNA is TGCAGTGCTCAATTCCAGGGGGCGCGCTACACCTTC. Amino acids: CSAQFQGARYTF.

This chain uses TRBV20-1 with TRBJ1-1; D gene uncertain. With 4 bases removed from V and 8 bases from J, the gap between germline ends came to 11 bases. Germline CDR1 is DFQATT and CDR2 is SNEGSKA (reference sequence). The CDR3 spans 11 residues. CDR3 nucleotide sequence: TGCAGTGCTAAGACAAGCGCCGAAGCTTTCTTT. The encoded protein is CSAKTSAEAFF.

This clonotype showed up many times. The chain couples TRBV6-4 to TRBJ2-2, with D perhaps matching TRBD1 (5 bases). This CDR3 spans 16 amino acids. Trimming left V 4 bases short and J 8 bases short, with 20 bases between. The germline V gene encodes CDR1 MRHNA and CDR2 SNTAGT. The CDR3 bases are TGTGCCAGCAGTGGTTTGACAGAACAGTCAGGGGGGGAGCTGTTTTTT. Translated: CASSGLTEQSGGELFF.

This clonotype has at least ten counts. The chain links TRBV10-1 to TRBJ2-7; the D gene is possibly TRBD1 (8 bases). V was clipped by 5 bases and J by 6 bases, with 20 bases between them. This CDR3 comprises 15 residues. From germline, CDR1 is WNHNN and CDR2 SYGVQD (reference sequence). CDR3 loop: CASSPRTGTMAEQYF. The DNA for the CDR3 is TGCGCCAGCAGTCCCCGGACAGGGACTATGGCCGAGCAGTACTTC.

This clonotype has a count of ten or more. CDR3 bases: TGTGCCAGCAGCGCCCGCGCAGGGTTGAACACCGGGGAGCTGTTTTTT. Its translation: CASSARAGLNTGELFF. The chain recombines TRBV4-2 with TRBJ2-2; tentative D call: TRBD1 (5 bases). The CDR3 has 16 residues. Per the germline V gene, CDR1 is LGHNA and CDR2 is YNFKEQ. Trimming removed 5 bases at V and 1 base at J, with 14 bases between.

This clonotype was observed at least ten times. The genes are TRBV7-8 and TRBJ2-7; D assignment may be TRBD1 or TRBD2 (7 bases each). The CDR3 extends over 15 amino acids. Germline-derived CDR1 and CDR2 are SGHVS and FQNEAQ. Trimming removed 3 bases at V and 3 bases at J, with 15 bases between. CDR3 DNA: TGTGCCAGCAGCTTCAGGGAGGGGGCAGGCTACGAGCAGTACTTC. Translated, it gives CASSFREGAGYEQYF.

This clonotype was detected many times. The genes are TRBV6-5 and TRBJ2-5; TRBD2 might be the D (6 bases). Trimming left V 2 bases short and J 3 bases short, with 10 bases between. The CDR3 consists of 14 residues. The germline V gene has CDR1 MNHEY and CDR2 SVGAGI. The CDR3 loop is CASSYTTRKETQYF. The CDR3 bases are TGTGCCAGCAGTTACACGACTAGGAAAGAGACCCAGTACTTC.

In this sample, this clonotype turned up many times. This chain connects TRBV20-1 to TRBJ1-1; D call uncertain. This CDR3 comprises 14 residues. The V and J ends lost 8 bases and 0 bases respectively, with 16 bases between them. CDR1 is DFQATT and CDR2 is SNEGSKA in the germline V gene (reference sequence). The CDR3 DNA reads TGCAGTTCGGAAAGCGGGAACATGAACACTGAAGCTTTCTTT. It specifies CSSESGNMNTEAFF.

A single count supports this clonotype. The V and J genes are TRBV11-2 and TRBJ1-1, with D perhaps matching TRBD1 (5 bases). V lost 3 bases and J 2 bases, leaving 13 bases between the germline ends. Germline loops: CDR1 SGHAT, CDR2 FQNNGV. This CDR3 spans 15 amino acids. In DNA form, the CDR3 reads TGTGCCAGCAGCTTCGCGAGGGGATACAACACTGAAGCTTTCTTT. This codes for CASSFARGYNTEAFF.